This T cell receptor (beta chain) was captured in a study of cytomegalovirus exposure and HLA in healthy donors. In germline, CDR1 is SGHTA, CDR2 FQGNSA. Trimming removed 0 bases from V and 3 bases from J; junction bases left unmatched: 8. CDR3 length equals 18 residues. Libraries were prepared by immunoSEQ multiplex PCR; TCRdb keeps only in-frame clonotypes and omits some of them. The sample records over 110,000 clones, about four fifths being singletons. Study-wide findings and caveats: The investigators catalogued some 150 TCR beta chains as cytomegalovirus-associated. Rarity characterized most TCR sequences, yet some public TCRs appeared in many donors. In vitro checks showed that a few CMV-associated chains really do target CMV antigens.

Regarding this clone: The antigen remains undetermined.

J is TRBJ1-2 and V is TRBV7-2; 12 positions match TRBD1. The sample taken for sequencing was PBMCs. The sequence was obtained from a woman in her 30s in good health and CMV-seronegative. CDR3 bases: TGTGCCAGCAGCTTAGCCCCGGGACAGGGGGCTTTCCACTATGGCTACACCTTC. Translated: CASSLAPGQGAFHYGYTF. The variable domain in full, completed from reference TRBV7-2 and TRBJ1-2, reads GAGVSQSPSNKVTEKGKDVELRCDPISGHTALYWYRQSLGQGLEFLIYFQGNSAPDKSGLPSDRFSAERTGGSVSTLTIQRTQQEDSAVYLCASSLAPGQGAFHYGYTFGSGTRLTVV.